One and the same sample provided the 27 T cell receptor beta chains below, sequenced in a study of CD8 T cells in Susac syndrome. RNA totalling roughly 0.5 to 1 ug underwent reverse transcription with random hexamers. One entry per CDR3 protein, called by TCRdb with MiXCR from the immunoSEQ multiplex PCR reads. The table lists 130,000 or so distinct CDR3 sequences, under 96% of them singletons. The sequencing input was CD4+ T cells from PBMCs. The receptors here all came from a human donor with Susac syndrome.

This clonotype is a singleton in its sample. The rearrangement links TRBV10-3 to TRBJ2-7; 10 bases match TRBD1. The CDR3 contains 15 residues. Germline-derived CDR1 and CDR2 are ENHRY and SYGVKD. J lost 3 bases, V lost 4 bases, and 6 bases had no gene match. In nucleotides, the CDR3 is TGTGCCATCAGTGGCCGGGACAGGGGCTTCTACGAGCAGTACTTC. This codes for CAISGRDRGFYEQYF.

The chain has TRBV7-2 and TRBJ2-7; D possibly uses TRBD1 or TRBD2 (5 bases each). CDR3 size: 15 residues. V shed 1 base and J shed 1 base, with 11 bases lying between them. Germline V gene data show CDR1 as SGHTA and CDR2 as FQGNSA. CDR3: CASSLGGASSYEQYF. CDR3 nucleotide sequence: TGTGCCAGCAGCTTAGGAGGGGCCAGTTCCTACGAGCAGTACTTC.

The chain links TRBV29-1 to TRBJ2-3; D remains ambiguous. CDR3 size: 12 residues. Germline V CDR1 and CDR2: SQVTM, ANQGSEA. V was trimmed by 4 bases and J by 2 bases, leaving 7 bases between them. CDR3 DNA sequence: TGCAGCGTTGGAGCCTTCACAGATACGCAGTATTTT. Translation gives CSVGAFTDTQYF.

The rearrangement links TRBV29-1 to TRBJ1-5; 7 bases agree with TRBD1. Per the germline V gene, CDR1 is SQVTM and CDR2 is ANQGSEA. CDR3 length: 13 amino acids. The V gene end was trimmed by 6 bases and the J gene end by 3 bases; junction bases not matched to a gene: 5. Here the CDR3 reads CSVEQGINQPQHF. CDR3 nucleotides: TGCAGCGTGGAACAGGGGATCAATCAGCCCCAGCATTTT.

The rearrangement joins TRBV12-3 or TRBV12-4 to TRBJ2-5; D might be TRBD1 (6 bases). V was trimmed by 6 bases and J by 2 bases, leaving 13 bases between them. The CDR3 sequence is 14 residues long. The CDR3 DNA sequence: TGTGCCAGCAGCCCAAAGACAGGACAAGAGACCCAGTACTTC. This translates into CASSPKTGQETQYF.

V gene TRBV4-2 combines with J gene TRBJ1-4, with a weak D call TRBD1 (5 bases). The CDR3 loop spans 16 amino acids. V was shortened by 3 bases and J by 8 bases, with 19 bases between the two germline ends. Germline V gene data show CDR1 as LGHNA and CDR2 as YNFKEQ. The CDR3 DNA is TGTGCCAGCAGCCAGGCCTTGATCGTAGGGGAGGAAAAACTGTTTTTT. Translation gives CASSQALIVGEEKLFF.

The CDR3 DNA reads as TGCGCCAGCAGCCAAGCCCCATTAACAGGGGTCTACGAGCAGTACTTC. This codes for CASSQAPLTGVYEQYF. The chain employs TRBV4-1 and TRBJ2-7; TRBD1 agrees at 7 bases. V shed 1 base, J shed 3 bases, and the junction held 9 bases outside the gene matches. The CDR3 is 16 residues long. Germline CDR1 is MGHRA and CDR2 is YSYEKL.

The table lists this clonotype with a count of one. V is TRBV3-1 and J is TRBJ2-7; maybe TRBD2 (5 bases). Germline values: CDR1 LGHDT, CDR2 YNNKEL (reference sequence). V shed 4 bases and J shed 3 bases, with 22 bases lying between them. This CDR3 is 17 amino acids long. The CDR3 is CASSPFPTNPRDYEQYF. In DNA form, the CDR3 reads TGTGCCAGCAGCCCTTTCCCAACTAACCCACGGGACTACGAGCAGTACTTC.

The V and J genes are TRBV30 and TRBJ1-1; tentative D call: TRBD1 (5 bases). The V and J ends lost 3 bases and 4 bases respectively, with 9 bases between them. This CDR3 comprises 12 residues. The germline V gene encodes CDR1 GTSNPN and CDR2 SVGIG (reference sequence). CDR3 DNA sequence: TGTGCCTGGAGGCAGGGTCCCACTGAAGCTTTCTTT. It is translated as CAWRQGPTEAFF.

This clonotype showed up just once. The gene calls are TRBV20-1 and TRBJ2-7, with unresolved D. The CDR3 is made up of 13 amino acids. V shed 6 bases and J shed 0 bases, with 12 bases lying between them. CDR1 is DFQATT and CDR2 is SNEGSKA in the germline V gene (reference sequence). DNA of the CDR3: TGCAGTGCCTCTCGGTTGAGCTCCTACGAGCAGTACTTC. Its translation: CSASRLSSYEQYF.

This rearrangement joins TRBV20-1 to TRBJ2-7; no firm D call. V dropped 0 bases and J dropped 4 bases, with 10 bases sitting between them. Germline V gene lookup returns CDR1 DFQATT and CDR2 SNEGSKA (reference sequence). The CDR3 spans 13 residues. The CDR3 spells CSAREVARYEQYF. CDR3 DNA sequence: TGCAGTGCTAGAGAAGTAGCACGGTACGAGCAGTACTTC.

This chain links TRBV5-1 with TRBJ2-1; the match to TRBD1 covers 9 bases. The junction had 7 bases not matched to a gene; V was cut back by 4 bases and J by 5 bases. The CDR3 totals 15 residues. The germline V gene encodes CDR1 SGHRS and CDR2 YFSETQ. DNA of the CDR3: TGCGCCAGCAGCCTGTGGGGACAGGGTGACAATGAGCAGTTCTTC. This gives the protein CASSLWGQGDNEQFF.

The chain recombines TRBV12-3 or TRBV12-4 with TRBJ2-7, with D possibly matching TRBD1 (6 bases). The CDR3 has 12 amino acids. V lost 6 bases and J 5 bases, leaving 11 bases between the germline ends. CDR3 DNA sequence: TGTGCCAGCAGGAACCGGGACAACGAGCAGTACTTC. Protein: CASRNRDNEQYF.

The chain recombines TRBV12-3 or TRBV12-4 with TRBJ2-7; a weak D match, TRBD2 (6 bases). The CDR3 loop spans 13 amino acids. V lost 6 bases and J lost 6, with 15 bases in between. The CDR3 DNA sequence: TGTGCCAGCAGACTTAGCGGCTTGGGCGAGCAGTACTTC. Amino acids: CASRLSGLGEQYF.

The V gene is TRBV7-2, the J gene TRBJ2-5; weak D call: TRBD1 (5 bases). V was cut by 1 base and J by 11 bases, with 14 bases left in between. Germline CDR1 is SGHTA and CDR2 is FQGNSA. The CDR3 has 13 residues. The CDR3, as DNA: TGTGCCAGCAGCTTAGGGGGCAGCGTGGGGCAGTACTTC. Translated: CASSLGGSVGQYF.

V usage is TRBV9 and J usage is TRBJ1-5; no reliable D call. The length of the CDR3 is 15 residues. Looked up from germline, CDR1 is SGDLS and CDR2 is YYNGEE. Trimming shortened V by 4 bases and J by 1 base, and 12 bases separated the two germline ends. The CDR3 loop is CASSPDGFSNQPQHF. CDR3 DNA sequence: TGTGCCAGCAGCCCCGACGGGTTCAGCAATCAGCCCCAGCATTTT.

The chain has TRBV30 and TRBJ2-3; 7 bases are shared with TRBD2. CDR1 is GTSNPN, CDR2 SVGIG, per germline (reference sequence). The CDR3 has 13 residues. Unmatched junction bases numbered 2, after V lost 0 bases and J lost 5 bases. In DNA, the CDR3 is TGTGCCTGGAGTGTAGGCGGGGGAGATACGCAGTATTTT. It specifies CAWSVGGGDTQYF.

The chain joins TRBV7-8 to TRBJ2-1; the match to TRBD2 covers 12 bases. V shed 2 bases and J 4 bases; nucleotides not matched to a gene: 6. Germline CDR1 SGHVS, CDR2 FQNEAQ. This CDR3 is built from 17 residues. CDR3 DNA sequence: TGTGCCAGCAGCTTAATTCGGCTAGCGGGAGGGTACAATGAGCAGTTCTTC. Translation gives CASSLIRLAGGYNEQFF. Filled out from reference TRBV7-8 and TRBJ2-1, the complete variable domain reads GAGVSQSPRYKVAKRGQDVALRCDPISGHVSLFWYQQALGQGPEFLTYFQNEAQLDKSGLPSDRFFAERPEGSVSTLKIQRTQQEDSAVYLCASSLIRLAGGYNEQFFGPGTRLTVL.

This rearrangement joins TRBV20-1 to TRBJ2-3; no firm D call. Germline assignment: CDR1 DFQATT and CDR2 SNEGSKA (reference sequence). V lost 5 bases, J lost 5 bases, and 11 bases lay in between. The length of the CDR3 is 12 residues. CDR3 sequence (DNA): TGCAGTGCTGCACCCGGGCTAGATACGCAGTATTTT. It specifies CSAAPGLDTQYF.

The chain joins TRBV12-3 or TRBV12-4 to TRBJ2-1; TRBD2 aligns across 9 bases. CDR3 length: 15 residues. The junction had 15 bases not matched to a gene; V was cut back by 3 bases and J by 15 bases. The CDR3 loop is CASSFGTSLSKTRFF. CDR3 bases: TGTGCCAGCAGTTTCGGGACTAGCCTCTCAAAGACGCGGTTCTTC.

A single count supports this clonotype. This chain connects TRBV30 to TRBJ1-2; D might be TRBD1 (6 bases). This CDR3 is 15 amino acids long. CDR1 is GTSNPN, CDR2 SVGIG, per germline (reference sequence). V shed 2 bases and J shed 2 bases, with 15 bases lying between them. CDR3 DNA: TGTGCCTGGAGTATCGGACAGAAGAGCAACTATGGCTACACCTTC. Residues: CAWSIGQKSNYGYTF. The full variable domain, with the rest looked up from reference TRBV30 and TRBJ1-2, is SQTIHQWPATLVQPVGSPLSLECTVEGTSNPNLYWYRQAAGRGLQLLFYSVGIGQISSEVPQNLSASRPQDRQFILSSKKLLLSDSGFYLCAWSIGQKSNYGYTFGSGTRLTVV.

The V call is TRBV5-1, the J call TRBJ2-7; D gene ambiguous. V was cut by 4 bases and J by 0 bases, with 8 bases left in between. This CDR3 has 13 amino acids. Germline CDR1 reads SGHRS; CDR2 reads YFSETQ. Written as DNA, the CDR3 is TGCGCCAGCAGCCCCCCCAACTCCTACGAGCAGTACTTC. Amino acids: CASSPPNSYEQYF.

The rearrangement links TRBV20-1 to TRBJ2-1; 10 nucleotides match TRBD2. V shed 7 bases, J shed 7 bases, and the junction held 4 bases outside the gene matches. CDR3 length: 12 amino acids. The germline gives CDR1 DFQATT, CDR2 SNEGSKA (reference sequence). The CDR3 coding sequence is TGCAGTGTCCCTAGCGGGAGAAATGAGCAGTTCTTC. Its translation is CSVPSGRNEQFF.

The genes are TRBV9 and TRBJ2-2, with TRBD2 matching over 12 bases. The V segment lost 4 bases and the J segment 4 bases; nucleotides outside the gene matches: 5. Germline CDR1 is SGDLS and CDR2 is YYNGEE. The CDR3 sequence is 16 residues long. CDR3 nucleotides: TGTGCCAGCAGCCCCTCGACTAGCGGGAGCACCGGGGAGCTGTTTTTT. Its translation: CASSPSTSGSTGELFF.

This clonotype was recorded only once. The chain is built from TRBV15 and TRBJ1-5; D is ambiguous. Germline lookup yields CDR1 LNHNV and CDR2 YYDKDF (reference sequence). The V end lost 6 bases, the J end lost 0 bases, and 9 bases lay between the germline ends. The CDR3 consists of 14 residues. The CDR3 DNA reads TGTGCCACCAGGTTCGGGAATAGCAATCAGCCCCAGCATTTT. Translated: CATRFGNSNQPQHF.

The chain links TRBV28 to TRBJ2-6; 9 bases are a match to TRBD1. V lost 6 bases, J lost 2 bases, and 5 bases stayed unmatched. The CDR3 is 16 amino acids. Germline V gene sequence: CDR1 MDHEN, CDR2 SYDVKM. As DNA, the CDR3 is TGTGCCAGCAGCAAACAGGGGGCGGCTGGGGCCAACGTCCTGACTTTC. Translated: CASSKQGAAGANVLTF.

The J gene is TRBJ2-2, the V gene TRBV28; 10 nucleotides match TRBD1. The length of the CDR3 is 14 residues. From germline, CDR1 is MDHEN and CDR2 SYDVKM. Unmatched junction bases numbered 0, after V lost 6 bases and J lost 2 bases. The CDR3, as DNA: TGTGCCAGCAGGACAGGGGGCAACACCGGGGAGCTGTTTTTT. This sequence encodes CASRTGGNTGELFF.